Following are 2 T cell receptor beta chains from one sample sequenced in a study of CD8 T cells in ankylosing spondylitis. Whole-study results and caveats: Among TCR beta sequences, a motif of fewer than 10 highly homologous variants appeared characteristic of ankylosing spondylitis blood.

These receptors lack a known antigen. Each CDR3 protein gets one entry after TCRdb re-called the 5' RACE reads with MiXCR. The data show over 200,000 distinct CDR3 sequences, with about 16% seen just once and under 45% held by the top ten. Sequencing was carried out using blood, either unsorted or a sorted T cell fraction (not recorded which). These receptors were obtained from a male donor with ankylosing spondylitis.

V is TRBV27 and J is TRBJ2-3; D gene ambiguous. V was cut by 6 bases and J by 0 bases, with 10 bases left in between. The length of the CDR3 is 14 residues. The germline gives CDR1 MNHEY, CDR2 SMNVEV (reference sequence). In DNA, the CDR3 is TGTGCCAGCAGCCACAGAGCTAGCACAGATACGCAGTATTTT. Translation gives CASSHRASTDTQYF.

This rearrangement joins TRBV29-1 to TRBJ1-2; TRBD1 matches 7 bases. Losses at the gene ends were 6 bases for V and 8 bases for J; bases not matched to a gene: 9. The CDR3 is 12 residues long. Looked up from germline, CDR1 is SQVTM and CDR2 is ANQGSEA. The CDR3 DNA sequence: TGCAGCGTAGAGACAGGGTTGGACGGCTACACCTTC. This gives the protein CSVETGLDGYTF.